These 24 T cell receptor beta chains were all obtained from the same sample, sequenced in a study of human T cells and chemical hapten exposure. TCRdb re-called the RACE reads with MiXCR, one entry per CDR3 protein. This sample has about 260,000 distinct CDR3 sequences; more than 6.5% occur once, and the top ten carry over 2%. The time point was: pre-sensitization, week 0. The treatment here: therapeutic diphenylcyclopropenone sensitization with weekly scalp DPC. The sample in question was whole blood, obtained in connection with sensitization to the hapten diphenylcyclopropenone (DPC). The source is a woman aged 40 to 50 with alopecia areata. Some clones in this sample may be carry-over from other donors' samples.

The sample holds a few counts of this clonotype. V and J are TRBV2 and TRBJ2-1; TRBD1 might be the D (6 bases). Trimming cost V 2 bases and J 0 bases, with 17 bases left between them. This CDR3 has 18 amino acids. In germline, CDR1 is SNHLY, CDR2 FYNNEI. CDR3 sequence: CASSERGQGNLSYNEQFF. The DNA for the CDR3 is TGTGCCAGCAGTGAAAGGGGCCAGGGGAACCTCTCCTACAATGAGCAGTTCTTC.

There are many counts of this clonotype. The V gene is TRBV6-5, the J gene TRBJ2-1; weak D call: TRBD1 (5 bases). The ends were cut back, 8 bases at V and 0 bases at J, with 11 bases in the middle. CDR1 is MNHEY, CDR2 SVGAGI, per germline. The CDR3 runs to 14 residues. CDR3 sequence reads: CASSTDPSYNEQFF. The CDR3 DNA follows: TGTGCCAGCTCGACAGACCCCTCCTACAATGAGCAGTTCTTC.

The gene calls are TRBV12-3 or TRBV12-4 and TRBJ2-1, with 12 bases aligning to TRBD2. The junction had 9 bases not matched to a gene; V was cut back by 3 bases and J by 6 bases. The CDR3 length is 17 residues. CDR3 loop: CASSFWTSGTFVNEQFF. For the CDR3, the DNA is TGTGCCAGCAGTTTCTGGACTAGCGGGACTTTCGTCAATGAGCAGTTCTTC.

This chain joins TRBV6-2 or TRBV6-3 and TRBJ1-1, with D possibly matching TRBD1 (6 bases). In germline, CDR1 is MNHEY, CDR2 SVGEGT. The CDR3 length is 15 residues. The germline V and J ends were trimmed by 5 bases and 6 bases, with 19 bases remaining between them. The CDR3 protein is CASSRRAGARAEAFF. The CDR3 DNA reads as TGTGCCAGCAGTCGCAGGGCAGGGGCGAGGGCTGAAGCTTTCTTT.

This sequence joins TRBV29-1 and TRBJ2-1, with 11 bases fitting TRBD2. This CDR3 region has 16 residues. Unmatched junction bases numbered 11, after V lost 6 bases and J lost 4 bases. Germline lookup yields CDR1 SQVTM and CDR2 ANQGSEA. The CDR3 loop reads CSVRRSSGRFYNEQFF. CDR3 sequence (DNA): TGCAGCGTCAGAAGGTCTAGCGGGAGGTTTTACAATGAGCAGTTCTTC.

The gene calls are TRBV7-2 and TRBJ2-7; D unresolved. Trimming left V 2 bases short and J 5 bases short, with 13 bases between. Germline lookup yields CDR1 SGHTA and CDR2 FQGNSA. The CDR3 contains 14 residues. The CDR3, as DNA: TGTGCCAGCAGCTTAATGTCCCGGGTAGACGAGCAGTACTTC. Translation gives CASSLMSRVDEQYF.

This clonotype showed up many times. The rearrangement links TRBV7-2 to TRBJ2-3, with D possibly matching TRBD2 (5 bases). In germline, CDR1 is SGHTA, CDR2 FQGNSA. This CDR3 has 15 amino acids. Trimming took off 5 bases at V and 3 bases at J, with 15 bases between the two ends. CDR3 coding DNA: TGTGCCAGCAGCCGTCGGACTGTGGGGACAGATACGCAGTATTTT. Translation gives CASSRRTVGTDTQYF.

V gene TRBV20-1 combines with J gene TRBJ2-1; D unclear. The V gene's germline CDR1 is DFQATT and CDR2 SNEGSKA (reference sequence). The ends were cut back, 1 base at V and 9 bases at J, with 13 bases in the middle. This CDR3 has 13 residues. CDR3 loop: CSARGVWRSEQFF. The CDR3 DNA reads as TGCAGTGCTAGAGGAGTTTGGCGCTCTGAGCAGTTCTTC.

At least ten counts were recorded for this clonotype. The rearrangement links TRBV7-2 to TRBJ2-6, with D tentatively TRBD1 (7 bases). Between the trimmed V and J ends, which lost 5 bases and 2 bases, there was a span of 10 bases. Germline V lookup: CDR1 SGHTA, CDR2 FQGNSA. The CDR3 has 15 amino acids. This CDR3 reads CASSPGGTGANVLTF. The CDR3 nucleotides read TGTGCCAGCAGCCCAGGGGGGACTGGGGCCAACGTCCTGACTTTC.

This clonotype came up a few times. V is TRBV7-4 and J is TRBJ1-1; no firm D call. Trimming stripped 0 bases from V and 1 base from J, with 12 bases between. CDR3 length: 16 residues. CDR1 and CDR2 from the germline V gene are SGHVT and SQSDAQ. The CDR3 here is CASSLALERANTEAFF. The CDR3 DNA reads TGTGCCAGCAGCTTAGCGCTGGAGCGAGCGAACACTGAAGCTTTCTTT.

V usage is TRBV12-3 or TRBV12-4 and J usage is TRBJ2-1; 8 positions agree with TRBD2. CDR3 length: 21 residues. The J segment lost 1 base and the V segment lost 2 bases, leaving 19 bases of the junction unmatched. In nucleotides, the CDR3 is TGTGCCAGCAGTTTAACCGGGACTAGTAGAAGGGAAGTTTTTTCCTACAATGAGCAGTTCTTC. As protein: CASSLTGTSRREVFSYNEQFF.

J is TRBJ2-3 and V is TRBV7-6; a weak D match, TRBD2 (6 bases). V lost 8 bases and J 4 bases, leaving 25 bases between the germline ends. This CDR3 comprises 17 residues. Germline CDR1 reads SGHVS; CDR2 reads FNYEAQ. Written as DNA, the CDR3 is TGTGCCAGCCGGCCAGCGGGTCCGACCGAAGTATCAGATACGCAGTATTTT. This translates into CASRPAGPTEVSDTQYF. Combining the CDR3 with reference TRBV7-6 and TRBJ2-3 gives the whole variable domain GAGVSQSPRYKVTKRGQDVALRCDPISGHVSLYWYRQALGQGPEFLTYFNYEAQQDKSGLPNDRFSAERPEGSISTLTIQRTEQRDSAMYRCASRPAGPTEVSDTQYFGPGTRLTVL.

The V call is TRBV5-1, the J call TRBJ1-2; 7 bases line up with TRBD1. This CDR3 has 13 amino acids. V shed 5 bases and J 6 bases; nucleotides not matched to a gene: 7. Germline V lookup: CDR1 SGHRS, CDR2 YFSETQ. CDR3 coding DNA: TGCGCCAGCAGACGCGAGGGGACAGATGGCTACACCTTC. Translating gives CASRREGTDGYTF.

This clonotype was found a few times. J is TRBJ2-1 and V is TRBV5-1; no firm D call. CDR3 size: 16 residues. Germline CDR1 reads SGHRS; CDR2 reads YFSETQ. V lost 0 bases to trimming and J lost 0 bases, with 10 bases between them. The CDR3 sequence is CASSLEGRASYNEQFF. The CDR3 DNA reads as TGCGCCAGCAGCTTGGAAGGACGGGCCTCCTACAATGAGCAGTTCTTC.

This clonotype was picked up many times. The chain uses TRBV7-2 and TRBJ1-5; D unclear. This CDR3 is built from 12 residues. Trimming shortened V by 5 bases and J by 7 bases, and 9 bases separated the two germline ends. Germline CDR1 and CDR2: SGHTA and FQGNSA. The CDR3 is CASSLSLQPQHF. CDR3 bases: TGTGCCAGCAGCCTAAGCCTACAGCCCCAGCATTTT.

This clonotype was counted only a few times. The CDR3 DNA reads as TGTGCCAGCAGCTCCCGGGACAGGGGGTCGAATTCACCCCTCCACTTT. Amino acids: CASSSRDRGSNSPLHF. The gene calls are TRBV7-8 and TRBJ1-6; the match to TRBD1 covers 11 bases. The CDR3 loop spans 16 amino acids. Per the germline V gene, CDR1 is SGHVS and CDR2 is FQNEAQ. V was clipped by 4 bases and J by 7 bases; unmatched bases: 6. Using reference TRBV7-8 and TRBJ1-6 for the parts outside the CDR3, the full variable domain is GAGVSQSPRYKVAKRGQDVALRCDPISGHVSLFWYQQALGQGPEFLTYFQNEAQLDKSGLPSDRFFAERPEGSVSTLKIQRTQQEDSAVYLCASSSRDRGSNSPLHFGNGTRLTVT.

V is TRBV11-2 and J is TRBJ2-1; TRBD1 might be the D (6 bases). Germline CDR1 reads SGHAT; CDR2 reads FQNNGV. The CDR3 length is 15 residues. Trimming took 2 bases from V and 0 from J, leaving 8 bases between them. CDR3 loop: CASSLLDSSYNEQFF. CDR3 nucleotide sequence: TGTGCCAGCAGCTTACTGGACAGCTCCTACAATGAGCAGTTCTTC.

This clonotype was observed a handful of times. This chain links TRBV12-3 or TRBV12-4 with TRBJ2-7; perhaps TRBD1 as D (5 bases). The CDR3 is 16 residues long. Deletions cut 4 bases from V and 0 bases from J, with 16 bases between. The CDR3 loop reads CASSWGPDRSSYEQYF. The CDR3 DNA reads as TGTGCCAGCAGTTGGGGCCCGGACCGGAGCTCCTACGAGCAGTACTTC.

The chain has TRBV5-1 and TRBJ2-5; TRBD2 matches at 9 bases. CDR1 SGHRS and CDR2 YFSETQ come from the germline V gene. V lost 0 bases and J lost 4; bases outside the gene matches: 10. The CDR3 contains 17 residues. The DNA of the CDR3 is TGCGCCAGCAGCTTGGTTTCGCTAGCGGGGACGCTAGAGACCCAGTACTTC. Its translation: CASSLVSLAGTLETQYF.

This clonotype turned up a few times. The V call is TRBV2, the J call TRBJ2-3; D gene uncertain. Germline V gene data show CDR1 as SNHLY and CDR2 as FYNNEI. V was pared by 3 bases and J by 0 bases, with 13 bases between. The CDR3 runs 16 residues. Here the CDR3 DNA reads TGTGCCAGCAGTGATTCGGCGTTTCCTAGCACAGATACGCAGTATTTT. Its translation is CASSDSAFPSTDTQYF.

In this sample, this clonotype turned up a few times. At one end the junction does not follow the germline gene, possibly because of a read error. The rearrangement links TRBV6-2 or TRBV6-3 to TRBJ2-7; TRBD2 aligns across 9 bases. This CDR3 region has 15 residues. Germline V gene data show CDR1 as MNHEY and CDR2 as SVGEGT. Here the CDR3 reads CASSYSSGRSSEQYF. The CDR3 DNA is TGTGCCAGCAGTTACTCGAGCGGGAGGTCCTCCGAGCAGTACTTC.

This clonotype was counted between two and nine times. The chain recombines TRBV10-3 with TRBJ2-1; 9 bases are a match to TRBD2. The germline CDR1 and CDR2 sequences are ENHRY and SYGVKD. The CDR3 is 17 amino acids. Trimming removed 5 bases from V and 7 bases from J; junction bases left unmatched: 15. The CDR3 region is CAISRSGLAGKRNEQFF. CDR3 coding DNA: TGTGCCATCAGTAGGAGCGGGCTAGCGGGAAAGAGGAATGAGCAGTTCTTC.

V and J are TRBV20-1 and TRBJ2-1; possibly TRBD1 or TRBD2 for D (5 bases each). The length of the CDR3 is 14 residues. Between the trimmed V and J ends, which lost 5 bases and 5 bases, there was a span of 16 bases. Germline V gene lookup returns CDR1 DFQATT and CDR2 SNEGSKA (reference sequence). The CDR3 protein is CSAPWAGTNNEQFF. The CDR3 DNA sequence: TGCAGTGCTCCCTGGGCAGGGACCAACAATGAGCAGTTCTTC.

This clonotype was observed a few times. The chain is built from TRBV6-2 or TRBV6-3 and TRBJ2-3, with no clear D. The CDR3 covers 13 residues. Germline V gene sequence: CDR1 MNHEY, CDR2 SVGEGT. V lost 4 bases and J 3 bases, leaving 8 bases between the germline ends. In DNA form, the CDR3 reads TGTGCCAGCAGTTCTTCCGAAACAGATACGCAGTATTTT. Translated: CASSSSETDTQYF.